These 10 T cell receptor beta chains share one sample of origin, sequenced in a study of memory CD4+ T cells and cytomegalovirus serostatus. The sort gate was single viable CD3+CD4+CD8-CD45RO+ cells for memory CD4+ T cells. Assay: immunoSEQ multiplex PCR; the TCRdb copy retains only in-frame clones and omits some. This table has 50,000 to 75,000 clones, 82% appearing once. The specimen sequenced was memory CD4+ T cells from blood. These receptor sequences come from an adult in good health and CMV-seronegative.

This chain links TRBV27 with TRBJ2-1; TRBD1 is a possible D gene (5 bases). Germline V lookup: CDR1 MNHEY, CDR2 SMNVEV (reference sequence). CDR3 length equals 18 residues. The V and J ends lost 6 bases and 5 bases respectively, with 26 bases between them. CDR3 residues: CASSPLGHTGTINNEQFF. As DNA, the CDR3 is TGTGCCAGCAGCCCATTGGGGCACACAGGCACAATAAACAATGAGCAGTTCTTC.

V usage is TRBV5-5 and J usage is TRBJ1-2; tentative D call: TRBD1 (5 bases). V was shortened by 3 bases and J by 4 bases, with 16 bases between the two germline ends. Germline loops: CDR1 SGHKS, CDR2 YYEKEE (reference sequence). The CDR3 runs to 15 residues. The CDR3 here is CASSSGGSKVYGYTF. DNA for the CDR3: TGTGCCAGCAGCTCGGGGGGGTCTAAGGTCTATGGCTACACCTTC.

In DNA, the CDR3 is TGTGCCAGCAGCGTAGAGCAGGGTTTAGGGGAAAAACTGTTTTTT. It translates to CASSVEQGLGEKLFF. The chain combines TRBV9 with TRBJ1-4; TRBD1 is a possible D gene (5 bases). There are 15 residues in the CDR3. Trimming removed 0 bases at V and 8 bases at J, with 14 bases between. CDR1 and CDR2 from the germline V gene are SGDLS and YYNGEE.

This clone appeared once. The V gene is TRBV5-1, the J gene TRBJ2-2; D unresolved. The CDR3 is 16 amino acids. Trimming took 0 bases from V and 3 from J, leaving 12 bases between them. Germline V CDR1 and CDR2: SGHRS, YFSETQ. The CDR3 is CASSLVGYRDTGELFF. CDR3 DNA sequence: TGCGCCAGCAGCTTGGTGGGGTACCGGGACACCGGGGAGCTGTTTTTT. Based on the CDR3 plus reference TRBV5-1 and TRBJ2-2, the full variable domain is KAGVTQTPRYLIKTRGQQVTLSCSPISGHRSVSWYQQTPGQGLQFLFEYFSETQRNKGNFPGRFSGRQFSNSRSEMNVSTLELGDSALYLCASSLVGYRDTGELFFGEGSRLTVL.

This chain joins TRBV5-4 and TRBJ2-7; 13 positions match TRBD2. This CDR3 spans 15 amino acids. Germline V gene data show CDR1 as SGHNT and CDR2 as YYREEE (reference sequence). The V segment lost 4 bases and the J segment 3 bases; nucleotides outside the gene matches: 4. The CDR3 loop is CASSGWTSGSYEQYF. In DNA form, the CDR3 reads TGTGCCAGCAGCGGGTGGACTAGCGGGAGCTACGAGCAGTACTTC.

The rearrangement joins TRBV5-1 to TRBJ2-7; 12 bases align to TRBD2. The CDR3 runs 15 residues. The V gene end was trimmed by 8 bases and the J gene end by 3 bases; junction bases not matched to a gene: 9. Germline-derived CDR1 and CDR2 are SGHRS and YFSETQ. CDR3 in DNA: TGCGCCAGTCAATGGACTAGCGGGGCCCGCTACGAGCAGTACTTC. Protein: CASQWTSGARYEQYF.

The chain joins TRBV5-4 to TRBJ2-7, with 8 bases aligning to TRBD1. The ends lost 0 bases at V and 7 bases at J; junction bases unmatched: 6. The CDR3 extends over 14 amino acids. The V gene's germline CDR1 is SGHNT and CDR2 YYREEE (reference sequence). CDR3 loop: CASSLDQGAREQYF. CDR3 nucleotide sequence: TGTGCCAGCAGCTTGGACCAGGGGGCACGTGAGCAGTACTTC. Drawing the rest from reference TRBV5-4 and TRBJ2-7, the complete variable domain is ETGVTQSPTHLIKTRGQQVTLRCSSQSGHNTVSWYQQALGQGPQFIFQYYREEENGRGNFPPRFSGLQFPNYSSELNVNALELDDSALYLCASSLDQGAREQYFGPGTRLTVT.

The chain combines TRBV19 with TRBJ2-5; possible D gene TRBD2, 6 bases. Trimming cost V 4 bases and J 5 bases, with 14 bases left between them. Germline-derived CDR1 and CDR2 are LNHDA and SQIVND (reference sequence). The CDR3 totals 14 residues. The CDR3 DNA follows: TGTGCCAGTAGTAGGGCGGGATCGAGTGAGACCCAGTACTTC. Protein sequence: CASSRAGSSETQYF.

V gene TRBV30 combines with J gene TRBJ1-2; D is perhaps TRBD1 (5 bases). The CDR3 covers 14 residues. Germline V gene lookup returns CDR1 GTSNPN and CDR2 SVGIG (reference sequence). V was trimmed by 0 bases and J by 4 bases, leaving 12 bases between them. CDR3 coding DNA: TGTGCCTGGAGTGTCGGGGCTCAGACCTATGGCTACACCTTC. Translating it yields CAWSVGAQTYGYTF.

The gene calls are TRBV6-1 and TRBJ2-3, with TRBD2 identical over 7 bases. Germline CDR1 and CDR2: MNHNS and SASEGT. CDR3 length equals 14 residues. The V segment lost 1 base and the J segment 5 bases; nucleotides outside the gene matches: 3. The CDR3 DNA follows: TGTGCCAGCAGTGAAGGGGCGGGGGAAGATACGCAGTATTTT. Translation: CASSEGAGEDTQYF.